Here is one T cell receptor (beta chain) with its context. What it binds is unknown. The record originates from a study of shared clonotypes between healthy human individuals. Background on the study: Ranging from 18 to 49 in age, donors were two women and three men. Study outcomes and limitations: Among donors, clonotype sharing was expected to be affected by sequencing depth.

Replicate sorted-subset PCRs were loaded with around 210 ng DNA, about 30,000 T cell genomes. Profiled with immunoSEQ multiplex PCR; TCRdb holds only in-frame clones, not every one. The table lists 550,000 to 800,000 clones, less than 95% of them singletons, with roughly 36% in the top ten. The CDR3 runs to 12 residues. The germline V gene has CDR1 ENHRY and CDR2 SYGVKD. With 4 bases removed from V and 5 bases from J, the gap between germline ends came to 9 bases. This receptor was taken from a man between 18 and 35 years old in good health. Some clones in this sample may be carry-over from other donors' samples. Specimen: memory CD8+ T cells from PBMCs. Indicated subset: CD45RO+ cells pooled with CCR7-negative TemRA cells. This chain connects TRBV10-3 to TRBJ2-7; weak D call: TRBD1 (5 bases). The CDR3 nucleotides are TGTGCCATCAGTGCCGACAGAGACGAGCAGTACTTC. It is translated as CAISADRDEQYF.